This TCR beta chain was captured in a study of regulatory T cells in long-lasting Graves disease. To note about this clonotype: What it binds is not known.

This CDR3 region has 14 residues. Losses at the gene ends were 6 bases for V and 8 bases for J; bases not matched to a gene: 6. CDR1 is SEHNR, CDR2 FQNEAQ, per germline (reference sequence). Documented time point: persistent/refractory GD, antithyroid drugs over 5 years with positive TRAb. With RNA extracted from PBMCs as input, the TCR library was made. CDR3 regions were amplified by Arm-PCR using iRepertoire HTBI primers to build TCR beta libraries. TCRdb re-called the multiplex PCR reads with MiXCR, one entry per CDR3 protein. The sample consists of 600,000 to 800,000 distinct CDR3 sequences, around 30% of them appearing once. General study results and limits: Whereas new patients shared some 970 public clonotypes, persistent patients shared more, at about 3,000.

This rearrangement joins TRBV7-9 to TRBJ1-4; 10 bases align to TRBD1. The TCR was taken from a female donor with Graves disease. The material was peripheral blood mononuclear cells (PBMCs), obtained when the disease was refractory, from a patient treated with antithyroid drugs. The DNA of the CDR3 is TGTGCCAGCAGAAACCGGGACAGGGGAGAAAAACTGTTTTTT. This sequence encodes CASRNRDRGEKLFF.